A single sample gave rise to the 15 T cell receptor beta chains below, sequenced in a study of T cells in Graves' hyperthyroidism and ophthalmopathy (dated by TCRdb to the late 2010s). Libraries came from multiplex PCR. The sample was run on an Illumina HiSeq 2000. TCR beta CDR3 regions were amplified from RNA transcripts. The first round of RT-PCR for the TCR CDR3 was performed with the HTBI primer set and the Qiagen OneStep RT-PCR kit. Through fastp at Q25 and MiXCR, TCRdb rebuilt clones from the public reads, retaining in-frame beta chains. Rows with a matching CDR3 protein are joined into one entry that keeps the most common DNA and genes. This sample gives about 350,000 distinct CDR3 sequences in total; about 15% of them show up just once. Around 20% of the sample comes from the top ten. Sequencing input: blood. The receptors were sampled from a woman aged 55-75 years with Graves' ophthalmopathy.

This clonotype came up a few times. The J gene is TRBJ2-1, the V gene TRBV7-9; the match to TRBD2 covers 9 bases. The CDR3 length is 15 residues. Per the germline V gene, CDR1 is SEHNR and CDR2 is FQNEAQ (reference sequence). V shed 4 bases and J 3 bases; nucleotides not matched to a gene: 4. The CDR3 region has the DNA TGTGCCAGCAGCTCCGGGACTAGCATCTACAATGAGCAGTTCTTC. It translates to CASSSGTSIYNEQFF. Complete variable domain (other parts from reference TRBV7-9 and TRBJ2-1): DTGVSQNPRHKITKRGQNVTFRCDPISEHNRLYWYRQTLGQGPEFLTYFQNEAQLEKSRLLSDRFSAERPKGSFSTLEIQRTEQGDSAMYLCASSSGTSIYNEQFFGPGTRLTVL.

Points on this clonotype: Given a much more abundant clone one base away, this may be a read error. CDR3 sequence (DNA): TGTGCCAGCAGCCGCGGGGACGGCTACGAGCAGTACTTC. This encodes CASSRGDGYEQYF. The V call is TRBV5-6, the J call TRBJ2-7; tentative D call: TRBD2 (6 bases). CDR1 and CDR2 from the germline V gene are SGHDT and YYEEEE. The CDR3 is 13 amino acids. V lost 4 bases and J 3 bases, leaving 11 bases between the germline ends.

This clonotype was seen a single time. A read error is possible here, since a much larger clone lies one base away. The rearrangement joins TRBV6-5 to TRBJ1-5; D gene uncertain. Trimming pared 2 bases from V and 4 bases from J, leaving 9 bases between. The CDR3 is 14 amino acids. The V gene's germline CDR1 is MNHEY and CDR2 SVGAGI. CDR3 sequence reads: CASSYPTGNQPQHF. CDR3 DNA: TGTGCCAGCAGTTACCCGACTGGGAATCAGCCCCAGCATTTT.

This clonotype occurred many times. The CDR3 DNA follows: TGTGCCAGCAGTAGTAGCGGGAGCGGGGGAAACATTCAGTACTTC. This encodes CASSSSGSGGNIQYF. The gene calls are TRBV2 and TRBJ2-4; 9 bases align to TRBD2. The V and J ends lost 5 bases and 6 bases, in that order; junction bases with no gene match: 8. This CDR3 comprises 15 residues. CDR1 SNHLY and CDR2 FYNNEI come from the germline V gene.

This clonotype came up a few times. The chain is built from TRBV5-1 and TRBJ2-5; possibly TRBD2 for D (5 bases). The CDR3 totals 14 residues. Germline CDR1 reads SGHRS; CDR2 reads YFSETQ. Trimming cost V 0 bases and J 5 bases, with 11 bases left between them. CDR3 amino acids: CASSLEGARETQYF. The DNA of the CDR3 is TGCGCCAGCAGCTTGGAGGGAGCTCGGGAGACCCAGTACTTC.

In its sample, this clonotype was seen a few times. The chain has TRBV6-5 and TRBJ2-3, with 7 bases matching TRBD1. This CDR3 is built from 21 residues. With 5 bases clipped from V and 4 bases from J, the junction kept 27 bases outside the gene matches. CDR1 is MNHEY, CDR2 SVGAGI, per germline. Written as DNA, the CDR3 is TGTGCCAGCAGTCGCCCCCCGAGACAGGGATCGACAGGGATAGGCTCAGATACGCAGTATTTT. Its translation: CASSRPPRQGSTGIGSDTQYF.

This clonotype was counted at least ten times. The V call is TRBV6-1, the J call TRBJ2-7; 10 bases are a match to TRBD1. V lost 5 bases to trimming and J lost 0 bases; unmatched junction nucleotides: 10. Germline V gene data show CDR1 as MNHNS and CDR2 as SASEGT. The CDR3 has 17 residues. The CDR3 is CASSYRTGGQGSYEQYF. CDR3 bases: TGTGCCAGCAGTTATCGGACAGGGGGTCAAGGCTCCTACGAGCAGTACTTC.

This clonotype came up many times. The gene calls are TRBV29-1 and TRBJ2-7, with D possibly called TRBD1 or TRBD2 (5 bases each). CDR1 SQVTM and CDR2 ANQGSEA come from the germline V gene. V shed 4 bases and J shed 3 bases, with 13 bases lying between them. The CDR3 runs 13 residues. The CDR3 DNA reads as TGCAGCGTTGGAGGGACCAATAACTACGAGCAGTACTTC. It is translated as CSVGGTNNYEQYF.

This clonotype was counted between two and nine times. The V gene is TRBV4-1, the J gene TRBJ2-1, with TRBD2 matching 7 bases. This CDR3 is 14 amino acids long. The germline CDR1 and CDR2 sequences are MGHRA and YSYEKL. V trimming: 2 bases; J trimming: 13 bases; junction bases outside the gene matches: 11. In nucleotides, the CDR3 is TGCGCCAGCAGCCAACCGATCGCCAGGGAGGGACAGTTCTTC. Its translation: CASSQPIAREGQFF.

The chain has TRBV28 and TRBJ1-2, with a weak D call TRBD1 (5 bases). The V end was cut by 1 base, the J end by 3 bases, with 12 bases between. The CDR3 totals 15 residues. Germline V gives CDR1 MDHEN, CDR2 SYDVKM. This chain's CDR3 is CASSLLTVEDYGYTF. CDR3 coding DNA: TGTGCCAGCAGTTTATTGACAGTGGAGGACTATGGCTACACCTTC.

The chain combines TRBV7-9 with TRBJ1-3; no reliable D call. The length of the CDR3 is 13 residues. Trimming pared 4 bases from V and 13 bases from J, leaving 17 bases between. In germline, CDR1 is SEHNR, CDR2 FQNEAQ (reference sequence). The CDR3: CASSSERRPGIYF. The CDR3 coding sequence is TGTGCCAGCAGCTCCGAACGGAGACCGGGAATATATTTT.

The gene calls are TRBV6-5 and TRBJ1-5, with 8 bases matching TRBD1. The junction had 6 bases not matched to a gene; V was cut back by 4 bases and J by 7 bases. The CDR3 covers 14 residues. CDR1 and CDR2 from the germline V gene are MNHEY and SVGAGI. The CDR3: CASSWSGGRQPQHF. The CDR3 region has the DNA TGTGCCAGCAGTTGGTCAGGGGGCAGACAGCCCCAGCATTTT.

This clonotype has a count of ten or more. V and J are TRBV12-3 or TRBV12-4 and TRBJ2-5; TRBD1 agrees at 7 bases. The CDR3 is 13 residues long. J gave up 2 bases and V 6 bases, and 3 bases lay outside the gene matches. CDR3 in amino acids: CASRQGLQETQYF. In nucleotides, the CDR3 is TGTGCCAGCAGACAGGGGCTGCAAGAGACCCAGTACTTC.

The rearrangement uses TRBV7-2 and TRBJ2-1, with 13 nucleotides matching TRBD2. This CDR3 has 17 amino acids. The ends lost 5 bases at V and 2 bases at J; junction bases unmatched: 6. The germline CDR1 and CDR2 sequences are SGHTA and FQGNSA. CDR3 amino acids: CASSRVGTSGAYNEQFF. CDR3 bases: TGTGCCAGCAGCAGGGTGGGGACTAGCGGGGCCTACAATGAGCAGTTCTTC.

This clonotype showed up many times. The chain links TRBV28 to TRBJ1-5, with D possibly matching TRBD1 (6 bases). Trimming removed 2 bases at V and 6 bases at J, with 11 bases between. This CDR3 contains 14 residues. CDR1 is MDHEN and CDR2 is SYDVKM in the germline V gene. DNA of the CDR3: TGTGCCAGCAGTTTAGGAGGGGGGGGTCAGCCCCAGCATTTT. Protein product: CASSLGGGGQPQHF.